Listed below are T cell receptor beta chains from one sample, sequenced in a study of CD8 T cells in ankylosing spondylitis. TCRdb re-derived calls from the 5' RACE reads in MiXCR, one entry per CDR3 protein. The sample holds more than 600,000 distinct CDR3 sequences, 15% to 20% seen once. Specimen: blood, either unsorted or a sorted T cell fraction (not recorded which). The receptors derive from a male donor with ankylosing spondylitis. CDR3s include the opening cysteine and the closing phenylalanine or tryptophan. Clone size is stated in some rows and not others, as once, few, many or a class when expanded.

TRBJ2-5	TRBV5-1	few	CASSLTPGETQYF
TRBJ2-5	TRBV10-3	.	CAISDGTGLLKTQYF
TRBJ2-3	TRBV5-1	few	CASSRIYDNTDTQYF
TRBJ2-7	TRBV20-1	.	CSARGLAGRTYEQYF
TRBJ2-7	TRBV2	few	CASSYGLYEQYF
TRBJ2-2	TRBV25-1	few	CAIQVYTGELFF
TRBJ2-2	TRBV12-5	few	CASGLGLDTGELFF
TRBJ2-5	TRBV7-9	many	CASSPATSGIETQYF
TRBJ2-7	TRBV28	few	CASSLFPSEQYF
TRBJ2-6	TRBV20-1	.	CSARDHLAGGHGANVLTF
TRBJ2-7	TRBV12-3/TRBV12-4	few	CASSLGVWEQYF
TRBJ2-3	TRBV20-1	.	CSARAAGVTQYF
TRBJ2-1	TRBV2	.	CASRPEWGNEQFF
TRBJ1-5	TRBV3-1	.	CASSQGGGGIEPQHF
TRBJ2-2	TRBV3-1	few	CASSPPGTTNTGELFF
TRBJ2-3	TRBV4-1	few	CASSQGDSTDTQYF
TRBJ2-2	TRBV7-9	.	CASSVLAGGTGELFF
TRBJ2-1	TRBV9	few	CASSGRAGTSGFSYNEQFF
TRBJ2-7	TRBV3-1	few	CASSSTAQASEQYF
TRBJ2-7	TRBV29-1	few	CSVAFSYEQYF
TRBJ2-1	TRBV4-3	.	CASSQVVGYNEQFF
TRBJ2-1	TRBV28	.	CASSLLLAGKFF
TRBJ1-5	TRBV6-1	.	CASSPRGVEYSNQPQHF
TRBJ1-1	TRBV6-1	few	CASSEGRGRTEAFF
TRBJ2-1	TRBV4-3	.	CASSQGRAGYNEQFF
TRBJ2-3	TRBV5-1	few	CASSFGRKGTDTQYF
TRBJ2-7	TRBV6-1	.	CASSGVTSGAYEQYF
TRBJ1-1	TRBV24-1	.	CATSDLEKGEAFF
TRBJ1-2	TRBV18	.	CASSPEGAGNGYTF
TRBJ2-5	TRBV29-1	.	CSVVPSRQETQYF
TRBJ1-1	TRBV27	.	CASSGGGFGAEAFF
TRBJ2-3	TRBV12-3/TRBV12-4	.	CASSLGRFVGVTDTQYF
TRBJ1-1	TRBV3-1	.	CASREFLNTEAFF
TRBJ1-5	TRBV6-1	.	CASSEGQYNQPQHF
TRBJ2-1	TRBV6-4	few	CASRATSGTYNEQFF
TRBJ1-1	TRBV7-2	few	CASSDHPGLVGAFF
TRBJ1-5	TRBV28	.	CASSLRTGVSNQPQHF
TRBJ2-3	TRBV7-2	.	CASSLAGTSGRVDTQYF